This record covers a single T cell receptor (beta chain). Its specificity is unknown. The CDR3 runs 18 residues. Germline V gene lookup returns CDR1 SGHRS and CDR2 YFSETQ. This entry belongs to a study of post-analysis software for immune sequencing data. Study-level results: Roughly 5 TRBV segments, TRBV5-6, TRBV5-1 and TRBV20-1 among them, were found more frequent in patients than controls. Patients with multiple sclerosis recorded significantly lower normalized Chao1 diversity than controls, the study found.

Unique molecular identifiers were built into the TCR beta cDNA libraries. TCRdb re-analysed the PCR reads in MiXCR, keeping a single row per CDR3 protein. The repertoire consists of hundreds of thousands of distinct CDR3 sequences, with roughly 29% occurring once and the leading ten covering about 0.5%. The sequenced material came from blood. The receptor was isolated from a girl between 10 and 17 years old with multiple sclerosis. J is TRBJ2-5 and V is TRBV5-1, with 7 bases lining up with TRBD2. The DNA end is more similar to TRBJ2-7, so the J call may be wrong. This CDR3 is CASSPRAAGIQDPYEQYF. As DNA, the CDR3 is TGCGCCAGCAGCCCTCGAGCAGCGGGAATCCAAGACCCCTACGAGCAGTACTTC.